This T cell receptor beta chain was profiled in a study of CD8 T cells in Susac syndrome. Whole-study findings and limits: Individuals included in the TCR sequencing and HLA analysis were acknowledged by the study to be relatively few in number.

The RNA input was 0.5 to 1 ug, and it was reverse transcribed with random hexamers. The method of amplification for TCR beta CDR3 was immunoSEQ multiplex PCR, covering 54 Vbeta and 13 Jbeta. Using its own MiXCR run on the immunoSEQ multiplex PCR reads, TCRdb lists one record per CDR3 protein. Of about 290,000 distinct CDR3 sequences in the sample, over 75% are singletons; the top ten hold around 0.18%. The CDR3 length is 15 residues. The J segment lost 2 bases and the V segment lost 3 bases, leaving 5 bases of the junction unmatched. Germline CDR1 is DFQATT and CDR2 is SNEGSKA (reference sequence). Sequencing of TCR beta was performed on blood CD8+ and CD4+ T cells. In contrast to the negatively isolated CD8+ and CD4+ T cells, TEMRA cells were FACS-enriched. Regarding this clonotype: Its matching antigen is unknown.

This clonotype was obtained from a human donor with multiple sclerosis. The sequenced material came from CD8+ T cells from PBMCs. The chain is built from TRBV20-1 and TRBJ2-1, with 9 bases that match TRBD1. CDR3 protein: CSASNRDRAYNEQFF. DNA of the CDR3: TGCAGTGCTAGCAACCGGGACAGGGCCTACAATGAGCAGTTCTTC.